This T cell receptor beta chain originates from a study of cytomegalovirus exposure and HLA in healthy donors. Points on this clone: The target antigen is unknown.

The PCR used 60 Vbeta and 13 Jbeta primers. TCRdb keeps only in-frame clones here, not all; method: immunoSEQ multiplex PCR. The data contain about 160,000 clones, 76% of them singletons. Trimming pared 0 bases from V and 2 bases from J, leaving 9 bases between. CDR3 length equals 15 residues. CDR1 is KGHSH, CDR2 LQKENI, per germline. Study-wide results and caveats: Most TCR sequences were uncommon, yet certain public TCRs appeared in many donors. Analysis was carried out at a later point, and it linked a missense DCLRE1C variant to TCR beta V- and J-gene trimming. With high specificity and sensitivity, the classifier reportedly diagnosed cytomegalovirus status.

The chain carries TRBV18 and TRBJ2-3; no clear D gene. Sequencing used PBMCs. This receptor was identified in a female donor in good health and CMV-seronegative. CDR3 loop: CASSPPRSTTDTQYF. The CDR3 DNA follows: TGTGCCAGCTCACCACCGAGATCCACCACAGATACGCAGTATTTT.